The 3 T cell receptor beta chains in this list originate from one sample, sequenced in a study of T cell responses to AZD1222 COVID-19 vaccine. TCRdb's table, derived via immunoSEQ multiplex PCR, lists solely in-frame clones and lacks some. The table lists 150,000 or so clones, around 90% of them singletons. The sample consisted of peripheral blood, taken 28 days after the second dose of the MenACWY control vaccine. These receptors were collected from an adult who received the MenACWY meningococcal vaccine as a control.

V gene TRBV28 combines with J gene TRBJ2-7, with TRBD1 as a possible D gene (7 bases). In germline, CDR1 is MDHEN, CDR2 SYDVKM. The V end was cut by 7 bases, the J end by 2 bases, with 15 bases between. The CDR3 extends over 14 amino acids. CDR3 coding DNA: TGTGCCAGCACCTCCCAGGGGGGTCCCTACGAGCAGTACTTC. Amino acids: CASTSQGGPYEQYF.

This rearrangement joins TRBV29-1 to TRBJ1-2; a possible D gene is TRBD1 (5 bases). CDR3 length equals 13 residues. V dropped 5 bases and J dropped 4 bases, with 14 bases sitting between them. The V gene's germline CDR1 is SQVTM and CDR2 ANQGSEA. As DNA, the CDR3 is TGCAGCGTTTGGACCCCAGGGCCCTATGGCTACACCTTC. Protein: CSVWTPGPYGYTF.

The chain employs TRBV6-5 and TRBJ2-5; tentative D call: TRBD2 (6 bases). V lost 2 bases, J lost 9 bases, and 19 bases lay in between. CDR1 MNHEY and CDR2 SVGAGI come from the germline V gene. The CDR3 totals 15 residues. The DNA of the CDR3 is TGTGCCAGCAGTTACCAGCCGGGACTCAGAACCGCCCAGTACTTC. Amino acid sequence: CASSYQPGLRTAQYF.